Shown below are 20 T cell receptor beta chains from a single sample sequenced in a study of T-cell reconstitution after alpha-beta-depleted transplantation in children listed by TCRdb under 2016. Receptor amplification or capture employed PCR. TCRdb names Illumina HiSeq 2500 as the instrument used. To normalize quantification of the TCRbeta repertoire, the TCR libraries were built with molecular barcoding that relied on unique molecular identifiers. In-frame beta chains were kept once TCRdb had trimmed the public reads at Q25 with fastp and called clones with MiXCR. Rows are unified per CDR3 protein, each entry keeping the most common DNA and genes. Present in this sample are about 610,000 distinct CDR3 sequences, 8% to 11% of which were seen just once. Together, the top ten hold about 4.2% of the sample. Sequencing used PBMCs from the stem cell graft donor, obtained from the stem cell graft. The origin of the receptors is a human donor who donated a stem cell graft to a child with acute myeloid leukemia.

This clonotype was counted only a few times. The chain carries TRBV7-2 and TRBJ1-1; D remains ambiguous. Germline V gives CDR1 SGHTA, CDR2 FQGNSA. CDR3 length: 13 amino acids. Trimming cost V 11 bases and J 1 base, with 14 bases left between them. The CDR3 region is CAGVLDGNTEAFF. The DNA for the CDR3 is TGTGCCGGAGTACTAGACGGGAACACTGAAGCTTTCTTT.

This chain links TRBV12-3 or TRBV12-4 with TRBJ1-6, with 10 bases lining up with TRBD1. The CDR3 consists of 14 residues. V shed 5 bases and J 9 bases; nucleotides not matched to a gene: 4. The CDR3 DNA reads TGTGCCAGCAGTACGGGACAGGGGATTTCACCCCTCCACTTT. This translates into CASSTGQGISPLHF.

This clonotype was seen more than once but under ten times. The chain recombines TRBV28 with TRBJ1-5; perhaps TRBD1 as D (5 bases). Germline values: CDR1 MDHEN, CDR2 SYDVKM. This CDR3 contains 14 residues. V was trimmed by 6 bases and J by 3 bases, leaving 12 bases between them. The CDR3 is CASRNDRNNQPQHF. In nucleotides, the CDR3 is TGTGCCAGCAGAAACGACAGAAACAATCAGCCCCAGCATTTT.

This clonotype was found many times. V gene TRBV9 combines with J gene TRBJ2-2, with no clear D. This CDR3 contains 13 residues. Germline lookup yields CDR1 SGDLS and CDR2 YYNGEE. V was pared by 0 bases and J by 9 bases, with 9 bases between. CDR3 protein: CASSVDLARELFF. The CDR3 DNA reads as TGTGCCAGCAGCGTAGATTTGGCCCGGGAGCTGTTTTTT. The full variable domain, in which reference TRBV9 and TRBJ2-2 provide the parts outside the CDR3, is DSGVTQTPKHLITATGQRVTLRCSPRSGDLSVYWYQQSLDQGLQFLIQYYNGEERAKGNILERFSAQQFPDLHSELNLSSLELGDSALYFCASSVDLARELFFGEGSRLTVL.

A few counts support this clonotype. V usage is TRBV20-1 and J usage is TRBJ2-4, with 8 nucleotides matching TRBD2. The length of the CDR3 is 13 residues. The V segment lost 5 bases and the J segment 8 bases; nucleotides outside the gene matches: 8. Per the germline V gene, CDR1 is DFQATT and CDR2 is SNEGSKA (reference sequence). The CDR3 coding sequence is TGCAGTGCTGAAGCGTCGGGACTAGACATTCAGTACTTC. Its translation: CSAEASGLDIQYF.

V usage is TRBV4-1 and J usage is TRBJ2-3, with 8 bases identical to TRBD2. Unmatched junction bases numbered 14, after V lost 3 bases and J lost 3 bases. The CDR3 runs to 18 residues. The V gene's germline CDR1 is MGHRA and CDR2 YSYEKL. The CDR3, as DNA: TGCGCCAGCAGCCAGGAGTCAGGGACTAGTCTTTTAACAGATACGCAGTATTTT. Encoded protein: CASSQESGTSLLTDTQYF.

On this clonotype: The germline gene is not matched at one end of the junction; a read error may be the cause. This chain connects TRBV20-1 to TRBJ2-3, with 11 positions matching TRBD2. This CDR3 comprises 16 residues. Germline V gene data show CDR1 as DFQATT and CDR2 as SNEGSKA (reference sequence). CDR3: CCARKSSGRDTDTQYF. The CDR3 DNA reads TGCTGTGCTAGAAAAAGTAGCGGGAGGGACACAGATACGCAGTATTTT.

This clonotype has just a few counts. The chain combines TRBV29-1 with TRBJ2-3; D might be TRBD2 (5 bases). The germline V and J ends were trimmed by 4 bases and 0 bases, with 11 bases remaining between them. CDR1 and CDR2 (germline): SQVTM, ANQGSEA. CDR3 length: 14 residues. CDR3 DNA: TGCAGCGTTGGTGGAGGAGTTAGCACAGATACGCAGTATTTT. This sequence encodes CSVGGGVSTDTQYF.

CDR3 protein: CASSVKAGVPVADTQYF. CDR3 in DNA: TGTGCCAGCAGTGTTAAGGCGGGAGTCCCGGTCGCAGATACGCAGTATTTT. V usage is TRBV2 and J usage is TRBJ2-3; 7 bases fit TRBD2. Germline V gene data show CDR1 as SNHLY and CDR2 as FYNNEI. The CDR3 sequence is 17 residues long. After removal of 4 bases from V and 4 bases from J, the junction contained 14 bases not matched to a gene.

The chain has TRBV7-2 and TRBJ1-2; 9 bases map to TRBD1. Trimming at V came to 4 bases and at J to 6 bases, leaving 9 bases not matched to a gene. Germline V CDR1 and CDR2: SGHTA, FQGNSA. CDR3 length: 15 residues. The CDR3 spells CASSSNPGTGNGYTF. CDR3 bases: TGTGCCAGCAGCTCAAATCCCGGGACAGGGAATGGCTACACCTTC.

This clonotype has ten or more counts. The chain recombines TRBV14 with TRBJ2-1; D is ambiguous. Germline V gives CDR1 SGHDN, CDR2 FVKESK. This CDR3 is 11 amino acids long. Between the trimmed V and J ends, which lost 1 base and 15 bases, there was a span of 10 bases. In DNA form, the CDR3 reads TGTGCCAGCAGCCAAGGGGTCCTTCCGTTCTTC. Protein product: CASSQGVLPFF.

The CDR3: CASSLRRAGAFF. CDR3 bases: TGTGCCAGCAGCTTGCGTCGTGCCGGGGCTTTCTTT. V and J are TRBV11-2 and TRBJ1-1, with D unclear. In germline, CDR1 is SGHAT, CDR2 FQNNGV. Deletions cut 3 bases from V and 11 bases from J, with 13 bases between. This CDR3 spans 12 amino acids.

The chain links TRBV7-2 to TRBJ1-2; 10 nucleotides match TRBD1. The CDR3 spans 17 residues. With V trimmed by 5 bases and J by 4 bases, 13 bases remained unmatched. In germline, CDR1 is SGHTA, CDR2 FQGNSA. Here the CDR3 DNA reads TGTGCCAGCAGCCCCGGGGACAGGGGCTTATCGAGCTATGGCTACACCTTC. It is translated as CASSPGDRGLSSYGYTF.

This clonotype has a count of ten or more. The CDR3 loop is CASSPGDRSKNIQYF. CDR3 in DNA: TGTGCCAGCAGCCCTGGGGACAGGAGCAAAAACATTCAGTACTTC. V usage is TRBV7-9 and J usage is TRBJ2-4, with 8 bases fitting TRBD1. Germline V lookup: CDR1 SEHNR, CDR2 FQNEAQ (reference sequence). With V trimmed by 5 bases and J by 3 bases, 6 bases remained unmatched. The CDR3 sequence is 15 residues long.

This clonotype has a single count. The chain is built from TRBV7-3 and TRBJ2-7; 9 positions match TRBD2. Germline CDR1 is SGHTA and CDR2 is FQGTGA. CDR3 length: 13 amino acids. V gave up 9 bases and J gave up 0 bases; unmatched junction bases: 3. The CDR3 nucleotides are TGTGCCAGAAGTAGCGGGAGCTCCTACGAGCAGTACTTC. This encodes CARSSGSSYEQYF.

The CDR3 region has the DNA TGTGCCAGCAGTTTGACAGTTTACGACGAGCAGTACTTC. Encoded protein: CASSLTVYDEQYF. V usage is TRBV27 and J usage is TRBJ2-7; a weak D match, TRBD1 (5 bases). Trimming shortened V by 3 bases and J by 5 bases, and 11 bases separated the two germline ends. The length of the CDR3 is 13 residues. Germline-derived CDR1 and CDR2 are MNHEY and SMNVEV (reference sequence).

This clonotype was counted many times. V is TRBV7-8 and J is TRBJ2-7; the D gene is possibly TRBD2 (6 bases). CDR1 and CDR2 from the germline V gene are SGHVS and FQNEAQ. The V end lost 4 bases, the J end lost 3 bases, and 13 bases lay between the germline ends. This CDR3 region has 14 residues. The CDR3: CASSSRLGNYEQYF. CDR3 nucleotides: TGTGCCAGCAGCTCGCGACTAGGAAACTACGAGCAGTACTTC.

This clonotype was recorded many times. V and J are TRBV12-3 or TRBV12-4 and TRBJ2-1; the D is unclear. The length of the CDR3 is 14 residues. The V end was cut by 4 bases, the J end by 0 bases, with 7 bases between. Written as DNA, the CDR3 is TGTGCCAGCAGTTCCGGGTACTCCTACAATGAGCAGTTCTTC. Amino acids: CASSSGYSYNEQFF.

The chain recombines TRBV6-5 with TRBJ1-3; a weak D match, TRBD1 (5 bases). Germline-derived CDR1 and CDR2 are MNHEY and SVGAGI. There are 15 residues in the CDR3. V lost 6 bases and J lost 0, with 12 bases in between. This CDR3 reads CASRPDSHSGNTIYF. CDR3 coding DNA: TGTGCCAGCAGACCTGACAGTCACTCTGGAAACACCATATATTTT.

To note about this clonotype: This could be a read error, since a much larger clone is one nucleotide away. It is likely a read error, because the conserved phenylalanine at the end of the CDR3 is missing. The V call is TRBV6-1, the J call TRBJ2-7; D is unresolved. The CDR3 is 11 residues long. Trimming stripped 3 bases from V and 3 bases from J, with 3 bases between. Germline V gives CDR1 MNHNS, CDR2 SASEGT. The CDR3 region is CASSEYYEQYY. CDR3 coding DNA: TGTGCCAGCAGTGAGTACTACGAGCAGTACTAC.